The source of this TCR beta chain is a study of T cell responses to AZD1222 COVID-19 vaccine. Deletions cut 3 bases from V and 8 bases from J, with 19 bases between. Germline lookup yields CDR1 KGHSH and CDR2 LQKENI. CDR3 length equals 16 residues. Generated by immunoSEQ multiplex PCR, the TCRdb table keeps only in-frame clones and is missing some. This table holds 85,000 or so clones, approximately 90% found once. The sample consisted of peripheral blood, taken 28 days after the second AZD1222 dose. The genes are TRBV18 and TRBJ1-4; possible D gene TRBD1, 5 bases. The receptor comes from an adult who received the AZD1222 COVID-19 vaccine. CDR3 coding DNA: TGTGCCAGCTCACCGGGAGCAGGAGGGGTATGGGAAAAACTGTTTTTT. Translation gives CASSPGAGGVWEKLFF.